This T cell receptor (beta chain) derives from a study of blood T cells in healthy people across ages. It was with a sample-barcoded 5' primer and a J-beta primer mix that a second PCR of roughly 7 to 12 cycles was run. TCRdb recomputed calls from the 5' RACE reads with MiXCR, one row per CDR3 protein. The sample consists of 600,000 to 800,000 distinct CDR3 sequences, 52% of them appearing once. Each donor gave roughly 10 milliliters of peripheral blood. The CDR3 is 14 residues long. Trimming pared 9 bases from V and 1 base from J, leaving 15 bases between. The study's findings and limits: Comparison with aged donors showed that long-lived donors had more naive CD4+ cells and higher diversity. A strong correlation between TCR beta diversity and naive T cell percentage was seen. Bulk PBMC profiling left naive and antigen-experienced comparisons inconclusive.

A word on this clonotype: Its matching antigen is unknown.

This TCR came from a woman aged 80 or over in good health. The sequencing input was blood. The chain joins TRBV12-3 or TRBV12-4 to TRBJ2-5; D assignment may be TRBD1 or TRBD2 (6 bases each). The CDR3 spells CASRGEQGQETQYF. CDR3 in DNA: TGTGCCAGTAGGGGGGAACAGGGCCAAGAGACCCAGTACTTC.